This is a list of T cell receptor beta chains from one sample in a study of blood T cell repertoires in COVID-19. The repertoire was sequenced with immunoSEQ multiplex PCR; TCRdb's copy has only in-frame clones and lacks some. The table records some 130,000 clones, over 75% of them present only once. Source material: peripheral blood. These receptors all come from a human donor in a cohort sampled during active COVID-19. Both conserved end residues are part of each CDR3. The D gene is left open where the match is weak. Not all rows give a size; the values are once, few, many and, for expanded clones, a class.

>TRBD2|NA|TRBJ2-1|TRBV7-2
CASSGQTSGLNEQFF
TGTGCCAGCAGCGGCCAGACTAGCGGTCTGAATGAGCAGTTCTTC
>NA|NA|TRBJ1-1|TRBV5-1
CASSILGDTEAFF
TGCGCCAGCAGCATTCTCGGGGACACTGAAGCTTTCTTT
>TRBD1|NA|TRBJ1-3|TRBV18
CASSPDGSRDRGNF
TGTGCCAGCTCACCAGACGGGTCACGGGACAGGGGAAACTTT
>NA|NA|TRBJ1-3|TRBV4-3
CASSQDPANSGNTIYF
TGCGCCAGCAGCCAAGATCCAGCGAACTCTGGAAACACCATATATTTT
>NA|NA|TRBJ2-3|TRBV7-3
CASSSIGADTQYF
TGTGCCAGCAGCTCGATAGGGGCAGATACGCAGTATTTT
>TRBD1|NA|TRBJ1-1|TRBV4-2
CASSQRGQMNTEAFF
TGTGCCAGCAGCCAGAGGGGACAGATGAACACTGAAGCTTTCTTT
>TRBD1|NA|TRBJ1-2|TRBV10-3
CATLQGARGYTF
TGTGCCACCCTTCAGGGGGCTCGGGGCTACACCTTC
>TRBD2|NA|TRBJ2-2|TRBV9
CASSPGRQELFF
TGTGCCAGCAGCCCCGGGAGGCAGGAGCTGTTTTTT
>TRBD1|NA|TRBJ1-2|TRBV27
CASSLSGQGYGYTF
TGTGCCAGCAGTTTATCGGGACAGGGCTATGGCTACACCTTC
>NA|NA|TRBJ1-1|TRBV12-3/TRBV12-4
CASSESYTEAFF
TGTGCCAGCAGTGAGTCATACACTGAAGCTTTCTTT
>TRBD1|NA|TRBJ1-4|TRBV12-5
CASGRGQGDNEKLFF
TGTGCTAGTGGTCGTGGACAGGGGGACAATGAAAAACTGTTTTTT
>TRBD1|NA|TRBJ2-7|TRBV10-3
CAISGLGTGIRGEQYF
TGTGCCATCAGTGGGTTAGGGACAGGGATAAGGGGCGAGCAGTACTTC
>NA|NA|TRBJ2-1|TRBV27
CASKLVPNAYNEQFF
TGTGCCAGCAAGTTAGTCCCCAATGCCTACAATGAGCAGTTCTTC
>TRBD1|NA|TRBJ2-4|TRBV19
CASSIQGENIQYF
TGTGCCAGTAGTATCCAGGGGGAAAACATTCAGTACTTC
>NA|NA|TRBJ2-1|TRBV21-1
CASSKAPPPLAGEPNEQFF
TGTGCCAGCAGCAAAGCCCCCCCGCCGCTAGCGGGAGAACCCAATGAGCAGTTCTTC
>NA|NA|TRBJ1-2|TRBV28
CASSLAGSYGYTF
TGTGCCAGCAGTTTAGCGGGGTCCTATGGCTACACCTTC
>NA|NA|TRBJ2-1|TRBV5-1
CASSLDLAVSSYNEQFF
TGCGCCAGCAGCTTGGACTTAGCGGTCAGCTCCTACAATGAGCAGTTCTTC
>NA|NA|TRBJ1-1|TRBV2
CASTSGRPMNTEAFF
TGTGCCAGCACCTCGGGAAGGCCAATGAACACTGAAGCTTTCTTT
>TRBD1|NA|TRBJ2-1|TRBV5-4
CASSLDRGYYNEQFF
TGTGCCAGCAGCTTGGACAGGGGGTACTACAATGAGCAGTTCTTC
>NA|NA|TRBJ2-2|TRBV18
CASSRRVDRRNTGELFF
TGTGCCAGCTCACGGCGGGTTGACAGGCGGAACACCGGGGAGCTGTTTTTT
>NA|NA|TRBJ1-1|TRBV7-9
CASSWGGTEAFF
TGTGCCAGCAGCTGGGGGGGCACTGAAGCTTTCTTT
>TRBD2|NA|TRBJ2-1|TRBV11-2
CASSLDLAGTGDEQFF
TGTGCCAGCAGCTTAGATCTAGCGGGGACGGGGGATGAGCAGTTCTTC
>TRBD1|NA|TRBJ1-4|TRBV23-1
CASGLTGGWREKLFF
TGCGCCAGCGGCCTCACAGGGGGTTGGAGGGAAAAACTGTTTTTT
>NA|NA|TRBJ2-6|TRBV5-1
CASSLDLATSGANVLTF
TGCGCCAGCAGCTTGGACCTAGCCACCTCTGGGGCCAACGTCCTGACTTTC
>TRBD1|NA|TRBJ1-4|TRBV19
CASSRDRGEKLFF
TGTGCCAGTAGTAGGGACAGGGGCGAAAAACTGTTTTTT
>TRBD1|once|TRBJ2-4|TRBV19
CASSLDRGDIQYF
TGTGCCAGTAGCCTGGACAGGGGTGACATTCAGTACTTC
>NA|NA|TRBJ1-4|TRBV7-9
CASSLAMATSGEKLFF
TGTGCCAGCAGCTTAGCCATGGCCACCTCTGGTGAAAAACTGTTTTTT
>TRBD1|NA|TRBJ2-2|TRBV5-1
CASSLTRQGSAGELFF
TGCGCCAGCAGCTTGACCCGACAGGGATCGGCCGGGGAGCTGTTTTTT
>NA|many|TRBJ2-7|TRBV5-5
CASSDRMIGQYF
TGTGCCAGCAGCGACAGGATGATTGGACAGTACTTC
>TRBD1|NA|TRBJ2-1|TRBV19
CASSTGGLNNEQFF
TGTGCCAGTAGTACAGGGGGTCTGAACAATGAGCAGTTCTTC
>NA|NA|TRBJ1-4|TRBV5-5
CASSRAGANEKLFF
TGTGCCAGCAGCCGGGCAGGGGCTAATGAAAAACTGTTTTTT
>NA|once|TRBJ2-5|TRBV3-1/TRBV3-2
CASSQWGGETQYF
TGTGCCAGCAGCCAGTGGGGAGGAGAGACCCAGTACTTC
>NA|NA|TRBJ1-2|TRBV7-3
CASSPSALGSYGYTF
TGTGCCAGCAGCCCCTCTGCCCTAGGCAGTTATGGCTACACCTTC
>NA|NA|TRBJ1-6|TRBV3-1/TRBV3-2
CASSDPGQGSPLHF
TGTGCCAGCAGCGATCCGGGACAAGGTTCACCCCTCCACTTT
>TRBD1|few|TRBJ1-1|TRBV30
CAWRKGSTGWTEAFF
TGTGCCTGGAGGAAGGGGTCGACAGGGTGGACTGAAGCTTTCTTT
>TRBD2|NA|TRBJ2-5|TRBV5-6
CASSTGLAGDGETQYF
TGTGCCAGCAGCACGGGACTAGCGGGAGATGGAGAGACCCAGTACTTC
>TRBD1|NA|TRBJ1-1|TRBV6-2/TRBV6-3
CASSSNQGVGAFF
TGTGCCAGCAGTTCGAATCAGGGGGTTGGAGCTTTCTTT
>NA|few|TRBJ1-3|TRBV5-5
CASSYRTTLAGNTIYF
TGTGCCAGCAGCTACCGGACAACTCTCGCTGGAAACACCATATATTTT
>NA|NA|TRBJ2-3|TRBV3-1/TRBV3-2
CASSQSGGRSTDTQYF
TGTGCCAGCAGCCAATCGGGCGGGCGAAGCACAGATACGCAGTATTTT
>TRBD2|NA|TRBJ2-1|TRBV7-2
CASSLESGRLGEQFF
TGTGCCAGCAGCCTCGAGAGCGGGAGGTTAGGTGAGCAGTTCTTC
>TRBD2|NA|TRBJ2-1|TRBV5-5
CASSRTSAYNEQFF
TGTGCCAGCAGCCGGACTAGCGCTTACAATGAGCAGTTCTTC
>NA|NA|TRBJ1-1|TRBV7-2
CASSTSTGFGTEAFF
TGTGCCAGCAGCACCAGTACAGGGTTCGGAACTGAAGCTTTCTTT
>NA|NA|TRBJ2-7|TRBV11-3
CASSFGSLGAAYEQYF
TGTGCCAGCAGCTTCGGCTCACTGGGAGCTGCCTACGAGCAGTACTTC
>TRBD1|NA|TRBJ1-4|TRBV19
CASSRTGTGVEKLFF
TGTGCCAGTAGTCGAACCGGGACAGGGGTAGAAAAACTGTTTTTT
>TRBD2|NA|TRBJ2-1|TRBV11-2
CASSILAGDRGEQFF
TGTGCCAGCAGTATACTAGCGGGAGATCGTGGAGAGCAGTTCTTC
>TRBD1|NA|TRBJ1-1|TRBV19
CASNPGQAIRSNTEAFF
TGTGCCAGTAACCCGGGACAGGCGATCCGTTCCAACACTGAAGCTTTCTTT
>NA|NA|TRBJ2-5|TRBV19
CASSTGQGGTQYF
TGTGCCAGTAGTACGGGACAAGGCGGGACCCAGTACTTC
>NA|NA|TRBJ1-2|TRBV5-8
CASSLDRVYGYTF
TGTGCCAGCAGCTTGGACAGGGTCTATGGCTACACCTTC
>NA|NA|TRBJ2-7|TRBV11-2
CASSLAGPYEQYF
TGTGCCAGCAGCCTCGCAGGGCCCTACGAGCAGTACTTC
>TRBD1|NA|TRBJ1-2|TRBV10-2
CASSEQGAFYGYTF
TGCGCCAGCAGTGAACAGGGGGCCTTCTATGGCTACACCTTC
>NA|NA|TRBJ1-3|TRBV9
CASSFPPTFQGGNTIYF
TGTGCCAGCAGCTTCCCCCCCACGTTCCAGGGAGGAAACACCATATATTTT
>TRBD2|NA|TRBJ2-1|TRBV9
CASSVGLAGDNEQFF
TGTGCCAGCAGCGTAGGGCTAGCGGGAGACAATGAGCAGTTCTTC
>TRBD1|NA|TRBJ1-2|TRBV11-2
CASRQLDRGKYGYTF
TGTGCCAGCAGACAGCTCGACAGGGGGAAGTATGGCTACACCTTC
>NA|NA|TRBJ2-6|TRBV5-1
CASSLSGANVLTF
TGCGCCAGCAGCCTATCTGGGGCCAACGTCCTGACTTTC
>NA|NA|TRBJ2-7|TRBV7-9
CASSLGSGGTASYEQYF
TGTGCCAGCAGCCTGGGTAGTGGCGGGACAGCCTCCTACGAGCAGTACTTC
>TRBD2|NA|TRBJ2-7|TRBV5-1
CASSPRTGSQGGEQYF
TGCGCCAGCAGCCCAAGGACCGGGAGCCAGGGAGGGGAGCAGTACTTC
>TRBD2|NA|TRBJ2-7|TRBV11-3
CASSLLRTAGYEQYF
TGTGCCAGCAGCTTACTGCGTACAGCGGGGTACGAGCAGTACTTC